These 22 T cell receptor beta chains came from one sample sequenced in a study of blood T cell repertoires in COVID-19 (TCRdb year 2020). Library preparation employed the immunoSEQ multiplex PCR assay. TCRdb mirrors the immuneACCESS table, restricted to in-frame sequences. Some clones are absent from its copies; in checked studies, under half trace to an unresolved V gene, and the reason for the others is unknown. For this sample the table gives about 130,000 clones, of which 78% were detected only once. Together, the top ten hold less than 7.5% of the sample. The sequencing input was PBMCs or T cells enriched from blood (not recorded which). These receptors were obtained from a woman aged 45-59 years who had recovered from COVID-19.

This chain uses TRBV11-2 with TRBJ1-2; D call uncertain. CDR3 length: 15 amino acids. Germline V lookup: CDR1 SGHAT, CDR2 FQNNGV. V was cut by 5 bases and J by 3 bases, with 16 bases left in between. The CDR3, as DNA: TGTGCCAGCAGCATTACAGTGAGGGTGGACTATGGCTACACCTTC. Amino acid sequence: CASSITVRVDYGYTF.

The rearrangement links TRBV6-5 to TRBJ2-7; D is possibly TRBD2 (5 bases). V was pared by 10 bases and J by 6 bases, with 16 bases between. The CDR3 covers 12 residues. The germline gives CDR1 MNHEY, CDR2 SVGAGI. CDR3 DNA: TGTGCCATCGAGGTACTCCGGGGCGAGCAGTACTTC. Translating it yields CAIEVLRGEQYF.

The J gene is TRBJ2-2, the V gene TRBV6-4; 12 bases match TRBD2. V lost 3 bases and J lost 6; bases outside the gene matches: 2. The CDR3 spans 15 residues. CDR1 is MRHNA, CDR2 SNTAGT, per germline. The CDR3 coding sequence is TGTGCCAGCAGTGAGACTAGCGGGGGTGCCGGGGAGCTGTTTTTT. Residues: CASSETSGGAGELFF.

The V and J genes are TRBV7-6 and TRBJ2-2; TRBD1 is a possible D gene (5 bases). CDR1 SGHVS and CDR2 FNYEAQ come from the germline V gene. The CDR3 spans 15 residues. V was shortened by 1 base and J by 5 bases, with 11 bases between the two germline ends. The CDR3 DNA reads TGTGCCAGCAGCTTAGTCGCAGGGCTGACCGGGGAGCTGTTTTTT. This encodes CASSLVAGLTGELFF.

In nucleotides, the CDR3 is TGTGCCAGCACCCAGGGACAGGGGGATGAGCAGTTCTTC. Translation gives CASTQGQGDEQFF. The chain couples TRBV27 to TRBJ2-1, with 11 bases lining up with TRBD1. The trim removed 7 bases at V and 8 bases at J, leaving 4 bases unmatched. CDR3 length: 13 residues. Germline CDR1 and CDR2: MNHEY and SMNVEV (reference sequence).

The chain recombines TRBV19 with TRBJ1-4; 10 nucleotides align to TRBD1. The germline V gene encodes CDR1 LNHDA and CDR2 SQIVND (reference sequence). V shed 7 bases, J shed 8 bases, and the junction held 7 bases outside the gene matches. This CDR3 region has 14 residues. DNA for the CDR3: TGTGCCAGTATGACGACAGGGGGCCAGGAAAAACTGTTTTTT. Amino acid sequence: CASMTTGGQEKLFF.

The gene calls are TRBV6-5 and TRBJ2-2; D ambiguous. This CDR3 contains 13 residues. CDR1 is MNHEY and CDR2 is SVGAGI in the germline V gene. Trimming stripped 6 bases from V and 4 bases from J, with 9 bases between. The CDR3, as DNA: TGTGCCAGCAGGAGGATCAGCACCGGGGAGCTGTTTTTT. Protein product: CASRRISTGELFF.

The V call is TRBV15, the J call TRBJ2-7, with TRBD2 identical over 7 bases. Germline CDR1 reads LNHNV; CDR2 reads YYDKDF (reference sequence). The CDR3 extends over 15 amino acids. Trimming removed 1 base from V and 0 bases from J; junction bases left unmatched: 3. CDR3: CATSRGGGSSYEQYF. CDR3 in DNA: TGTGCCACCAGCAGAGGGGGGGGTAGCTCCTACGAGCAGTACTTC. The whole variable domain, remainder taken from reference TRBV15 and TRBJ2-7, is DAMVIQNPRYQVTQFGKPVTLSCSQTLNHNVMYWYQQKSSQAPKLLFHYYDKDFNNEADTPDNFQSRRPNTSFCFLDIRSPGLGDTAMYLCATSRGGGSSYEQYFGPGTRLTVT.

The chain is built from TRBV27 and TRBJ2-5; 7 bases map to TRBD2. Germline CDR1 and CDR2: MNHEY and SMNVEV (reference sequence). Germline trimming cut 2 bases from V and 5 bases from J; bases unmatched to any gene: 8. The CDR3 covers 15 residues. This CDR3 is CASSLGWERGETQYF. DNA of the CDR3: TGTGCCAGCAGTTTAGGTTGGGAGCGGGGTGAGACCCAGTACTTC.

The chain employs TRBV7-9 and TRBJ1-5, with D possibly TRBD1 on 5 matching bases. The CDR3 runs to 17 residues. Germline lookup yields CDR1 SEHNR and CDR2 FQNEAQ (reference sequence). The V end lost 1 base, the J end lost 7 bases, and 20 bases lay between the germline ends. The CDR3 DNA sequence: TGTGCCAGCAGCTTAGAAGGGCTAGGGGTTGGAGGGCAGCCCCAGCATTTT. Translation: CASSLEGLGVGGQPQHF.

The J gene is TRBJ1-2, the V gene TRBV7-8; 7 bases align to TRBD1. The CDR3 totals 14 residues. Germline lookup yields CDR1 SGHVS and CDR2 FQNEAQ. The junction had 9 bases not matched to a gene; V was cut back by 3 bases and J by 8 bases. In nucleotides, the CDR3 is TGTGCCAGCAGCTTCAGGGGGGCCGGCGAGGGCTACACCTTC. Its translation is CASSFRGAGEGYTF.

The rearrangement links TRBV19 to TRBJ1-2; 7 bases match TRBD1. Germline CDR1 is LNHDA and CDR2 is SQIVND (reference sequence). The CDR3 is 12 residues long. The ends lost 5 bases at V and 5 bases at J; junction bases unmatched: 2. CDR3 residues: CASSQGEYGYTF. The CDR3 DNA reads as TGTGCCAGTAGTCAGGGGGAATATGGCTACACCTTC. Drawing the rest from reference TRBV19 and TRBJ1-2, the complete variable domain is DGGITQSPKYLFRKEGQNVTLSCEQNLNHDAMYWYRQDPGQGLRLIYYSQIVNDFQKGDIAEGYSVSREKKESFPLTVTSAQKNPTAFYLCASSQGEYGYTFGSGTRLTVV.

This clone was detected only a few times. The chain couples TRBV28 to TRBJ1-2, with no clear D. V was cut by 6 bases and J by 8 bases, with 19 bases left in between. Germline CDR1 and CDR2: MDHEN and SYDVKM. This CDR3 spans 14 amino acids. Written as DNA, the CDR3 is TGTGCCAGCAGCCGGACGGACGGGGTTCTGGGCTACACCTTC. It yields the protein CASSRTDGVLGYTF.

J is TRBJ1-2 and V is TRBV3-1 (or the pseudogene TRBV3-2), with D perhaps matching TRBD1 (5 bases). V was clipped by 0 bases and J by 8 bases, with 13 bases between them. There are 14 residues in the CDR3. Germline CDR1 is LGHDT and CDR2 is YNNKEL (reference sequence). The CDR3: CASSQDRQGGGYTF. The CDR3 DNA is TGTGCCAGCAGCCAAGATAGGCAGGGTGGAGGCTACACCTTC.

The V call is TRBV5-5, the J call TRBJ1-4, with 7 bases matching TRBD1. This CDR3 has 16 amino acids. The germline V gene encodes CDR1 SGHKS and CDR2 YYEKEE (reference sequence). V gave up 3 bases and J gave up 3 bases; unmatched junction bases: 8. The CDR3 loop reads CASSSRQGEANEKLFF. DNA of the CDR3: TGTGCCAGCAGCTCCCGACAGGGAGAGGCTAATGAAAAACTGTTTTTT.

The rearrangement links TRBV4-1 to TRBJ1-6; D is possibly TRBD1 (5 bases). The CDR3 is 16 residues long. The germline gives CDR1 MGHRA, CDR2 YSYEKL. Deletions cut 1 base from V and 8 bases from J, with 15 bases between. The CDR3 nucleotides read TGCGCCAGCAGCCAAGGCGCGGCAGGGAATGATTCACCCCTCCACTTT. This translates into CASSQGAAGNDSPLHF.

CDR3 in amino acids: CASSLVEGTEAFF. CDR3 in DNA: TGTGCCAGCAGCTTAGTGGAGGGGACTGAAGCTTTCTTT. This chain connects TRBV7-9 to TRBJ1-1; the D gene is possibly TRBD1 (5 bases). Germline CDR1 SEHNR, CDR2 FQNEAQ (reference sequence). CDR3 length: 13 residues. The germline V and J ends were trimmed by 1 base and 5 bases, with 8 bases remaining between them.

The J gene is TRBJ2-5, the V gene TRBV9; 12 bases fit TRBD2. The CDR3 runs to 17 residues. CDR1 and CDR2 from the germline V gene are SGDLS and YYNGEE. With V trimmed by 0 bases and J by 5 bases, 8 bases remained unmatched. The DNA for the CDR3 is TGTGCCAGCAGCGTAGGGGCTAGCGGGGGGGCTGTCGAGACCCAGTACTTC. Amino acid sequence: CASSVGASGGAVETQYF.

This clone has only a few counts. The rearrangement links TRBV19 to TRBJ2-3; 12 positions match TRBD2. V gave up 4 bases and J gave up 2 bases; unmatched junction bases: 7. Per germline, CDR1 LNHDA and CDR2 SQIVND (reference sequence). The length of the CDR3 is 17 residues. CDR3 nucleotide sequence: TGTGCCAGTAGTACCCTGACTAGCGGGGGCGACACAGATACGCAGTATTTT. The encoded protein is CASSTLTSGGDTDTQYF.

In nucleotides, the CDR3 is TGTGCCAGCTCACCGGACAGGGGGTCTGGAAACACCATATATTTT. It translates to CASSPDRGSGNTIYF. The chain carries TRBV18 and TRBJ1-3; the match to TRBD1 covers 10 bases. V lost 3 bases and J lost 1; bases outside the gene matches: 0. The V gene's germline CDR1 is KGHSH and CDR2 LQKENI. This CDR3 has 15 amino acids.

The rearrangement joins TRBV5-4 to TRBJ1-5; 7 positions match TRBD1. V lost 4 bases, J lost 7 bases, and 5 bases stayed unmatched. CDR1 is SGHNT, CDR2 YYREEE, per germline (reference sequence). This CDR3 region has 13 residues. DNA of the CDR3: TGTGCCAGCAGCCGAACAGGGGAACAGCCCCAGCATTTT. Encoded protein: CASSRTGEQPQHF.

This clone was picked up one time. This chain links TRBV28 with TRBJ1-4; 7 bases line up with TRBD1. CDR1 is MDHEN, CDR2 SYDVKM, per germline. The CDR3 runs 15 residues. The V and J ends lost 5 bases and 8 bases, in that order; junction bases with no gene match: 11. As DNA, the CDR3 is TGTGCCAGCAGTCGGACTGGGACAGCAGGGGAAAAACTGTTTTTT. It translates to CASSRTGTAGEKLFF. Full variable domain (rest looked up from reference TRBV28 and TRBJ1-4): DVKVTQSSRYLVKRTGEKVFLECVQDMDHENMFWYRQDPGLGLRLIYFSYDVKMKEKGDIPEGYSVSREKKERFSLILESASTNQTSMYLCASSRTGTAGEKLFFGSGTQLSVL.